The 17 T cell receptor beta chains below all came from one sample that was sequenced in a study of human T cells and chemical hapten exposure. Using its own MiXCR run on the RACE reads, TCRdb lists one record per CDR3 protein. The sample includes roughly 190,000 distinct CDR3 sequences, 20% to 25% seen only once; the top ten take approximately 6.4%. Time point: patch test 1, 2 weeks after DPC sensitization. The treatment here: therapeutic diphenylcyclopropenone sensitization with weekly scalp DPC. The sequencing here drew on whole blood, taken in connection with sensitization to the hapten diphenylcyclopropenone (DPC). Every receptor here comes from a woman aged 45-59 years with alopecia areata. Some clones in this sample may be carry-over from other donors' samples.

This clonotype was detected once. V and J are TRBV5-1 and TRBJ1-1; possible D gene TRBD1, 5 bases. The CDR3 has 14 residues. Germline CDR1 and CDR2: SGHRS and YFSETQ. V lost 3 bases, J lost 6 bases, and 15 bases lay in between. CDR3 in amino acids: CASSSGGKWSEAFF. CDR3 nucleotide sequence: TGCGCCAGCAGCTCCGGGGGGAAATGGTCTGAAGCTTTCTTT.

CDR3 loop: CSARAIAGGRYEQYF. CDR3 DNA sequence: TGCAGTGCTAGGGCCATAGCGGGAGGGAGGTACGAGCAGTACTTC. The rearrangement joins TRBV20-1 to TRBJ2-7; TRBD2 matches at 11 bases. The ends lost 3 bases at V and 4 bases at J; junction bases unmatched: 8. The length of the CDR3 is 15 residues. The germline CDR1 and CDR2 sequences are DFQATT and SNEGSKA (reference sequence).

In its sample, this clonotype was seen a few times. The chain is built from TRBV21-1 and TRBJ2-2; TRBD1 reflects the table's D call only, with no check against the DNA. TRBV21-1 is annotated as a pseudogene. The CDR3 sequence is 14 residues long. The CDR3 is CASPPGNNTGELFF. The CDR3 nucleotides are TGTGCCAGCCCCCCCGGAAACAACACCGGGGAGCTGTTTTTT.

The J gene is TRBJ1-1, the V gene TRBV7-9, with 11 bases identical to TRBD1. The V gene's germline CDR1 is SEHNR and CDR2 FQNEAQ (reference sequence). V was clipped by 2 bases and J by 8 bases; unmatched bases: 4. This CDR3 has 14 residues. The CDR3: CASSLPGQGAEAFF. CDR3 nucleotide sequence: TGTGCCAGCAGCTTACCCGGACAGGGGGCGGAAGCTTTCTTT.

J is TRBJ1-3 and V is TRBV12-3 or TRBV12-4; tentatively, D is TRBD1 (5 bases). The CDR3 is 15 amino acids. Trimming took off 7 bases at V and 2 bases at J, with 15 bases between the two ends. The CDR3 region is CASTPRGAAGNTIYF. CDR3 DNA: TGTGCCAGCACCCCCCGAGGGGCCGCTGGAAACACCATATATTTT.

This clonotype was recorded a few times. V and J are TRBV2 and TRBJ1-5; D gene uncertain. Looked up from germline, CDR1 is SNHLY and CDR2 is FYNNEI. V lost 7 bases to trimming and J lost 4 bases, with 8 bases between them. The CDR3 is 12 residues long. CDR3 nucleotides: TGTGCCAGCACCGAGGGAAATCAGCCCCAGCATTTT. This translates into CASTEGNQPQHF.

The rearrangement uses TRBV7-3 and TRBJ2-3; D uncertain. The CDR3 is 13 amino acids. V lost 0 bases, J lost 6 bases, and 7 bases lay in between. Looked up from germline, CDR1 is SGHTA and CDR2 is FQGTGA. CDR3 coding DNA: TGTGCCAGCAGCTTAACGCGAAGCGATACGCAGTATTTT. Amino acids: CASSLTRSDTQYF.

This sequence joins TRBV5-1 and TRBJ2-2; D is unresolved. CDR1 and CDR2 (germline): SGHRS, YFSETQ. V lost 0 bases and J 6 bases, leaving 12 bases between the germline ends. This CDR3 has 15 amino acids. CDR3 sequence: CASSLASSGAGELFF. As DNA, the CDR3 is TGCGCCAGCAGCTTGGCCTCTAGTGGCGCCGGGGAGCTGTTTTTT.

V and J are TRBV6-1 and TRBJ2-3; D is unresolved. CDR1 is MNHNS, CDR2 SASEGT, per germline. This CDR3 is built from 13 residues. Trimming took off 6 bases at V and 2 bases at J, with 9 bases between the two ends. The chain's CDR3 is CASRVGSTDTQYF. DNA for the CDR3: TGTGCCAGCAGGGTCGGATCCACAGATACGCAGTATTTT.

The CDR3 loop is CASSQTGSHGANVLTF. The DNA of the CDR3 is TGTGCCAGCAGCCAGACAGGGTCTCATGGGGCCAACGTCCTGACTTTC. This chain connects TRBV11-2 to TRBJ2-6; 7 bases align to TRBD1. The CDR3 spans 16 residues. Germline V gene sequence: CDR1 SGHAT, CDR2 FQNNGV. V lost 5 bases and J lost 3; bases outside the gene matches: 7. Combining the CDR3 with reference TRBV11-2 and TRBJ2-6 gives the whole variable domain EAGVAQSPRYKIIEKRQSVAFWCNPISGHATLYWYQQILGQGPKLLIQFQNNGVVDDSQLPKDRFSAERLKGVDSTLKIQPAKLEDSAVYLCASSQTGSHGANVLTFGAGSRLTVL.

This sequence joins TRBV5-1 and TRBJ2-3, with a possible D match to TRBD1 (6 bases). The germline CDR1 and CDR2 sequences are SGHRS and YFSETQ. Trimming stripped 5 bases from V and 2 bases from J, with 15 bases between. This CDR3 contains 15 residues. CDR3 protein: CASRRIQGATDTQYF. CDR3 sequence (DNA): TGCGCCAGCAGGAGAATACAGGGAGCCACAGATACGCAGTATTTT.

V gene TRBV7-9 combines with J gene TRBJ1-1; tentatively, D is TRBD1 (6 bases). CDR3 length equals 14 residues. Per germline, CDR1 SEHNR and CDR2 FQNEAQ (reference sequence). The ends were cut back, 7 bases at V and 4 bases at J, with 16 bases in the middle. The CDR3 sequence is CASNEWGGGTEAFF. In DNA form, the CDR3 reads TGTGCCAGCAACGAGTGGGGGGGCGGCACTGAAGCTTTCTTT.

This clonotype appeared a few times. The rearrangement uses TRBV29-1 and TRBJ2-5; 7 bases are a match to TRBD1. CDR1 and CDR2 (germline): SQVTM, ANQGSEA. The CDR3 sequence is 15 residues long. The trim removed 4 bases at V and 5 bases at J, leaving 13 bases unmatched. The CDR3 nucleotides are TGCAGCGTTGTTGGGACAGAATTTCTTCGGGAGACCCAGTACTTC. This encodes CSVVGTEFLRETQYF.

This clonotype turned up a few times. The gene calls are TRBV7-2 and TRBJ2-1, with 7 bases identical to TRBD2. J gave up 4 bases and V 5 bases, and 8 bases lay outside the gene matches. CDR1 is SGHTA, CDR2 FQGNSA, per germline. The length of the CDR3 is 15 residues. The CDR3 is CASSKLADLYNEQFF. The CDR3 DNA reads TGTGCCAGCAGCAAGCTAGCGGACCTTTACAATGAGCAGTTCTTC.

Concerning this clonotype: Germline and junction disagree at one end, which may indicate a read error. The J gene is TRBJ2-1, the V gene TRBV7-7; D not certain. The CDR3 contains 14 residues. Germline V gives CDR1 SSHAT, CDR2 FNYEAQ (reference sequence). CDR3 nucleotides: TGTGCTAGCAGCTTAGAAATAGGGTCCCATGAGCAGTTCTTC. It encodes CASSLEIGSHEQFF.

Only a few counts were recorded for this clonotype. The CDR3 nucleotides are TGTGCCAGCAGTCTAAGCGGGGGGCTGAACACCGGGGAGCTGTTTTTT. Protein product: CASSLSGGLNTGELFF. V is TRBV27 and J is TRBJ2-2; 9 nucleotides match TRBD2. Looked up from germline, CDR1 is MNHEY and CDR2 is SMNVEV (reference sequence). With 5 bases clipped from V and 1 base from J, the junction kept 5 bases outside the gene matches. The CDR3 extends over 16 amino acids.

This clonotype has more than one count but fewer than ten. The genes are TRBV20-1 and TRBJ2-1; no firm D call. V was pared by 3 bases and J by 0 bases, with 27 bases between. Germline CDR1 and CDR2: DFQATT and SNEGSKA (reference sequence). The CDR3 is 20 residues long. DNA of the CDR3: TGCAGTGCTAGTGCCTCGCCTCGCTGGCCCGCCTTAAGCTCCTACAATGAGCAGTTCTTC. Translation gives CSASASPRWPALSSYNEQFF.